Presented here are 3 T cell receptor beta chains from one specimen sequenced in a study of T cell responses to AZD1222 COVID-19 vaccine. Only in-frame clones appear in the TCRdb table, and some are missing; sequencing was by immunoSEQ multiplex PCR. The sample consists of about 160,000 clones, around 92% of them appearing once. The sample in question was peripheral blood, obtained on day 0 of MenACWY control vaccination. The receptors shown here come from an adult in good health.

In its sample, this clone was seen a few times. This chain connects TRBV28 to TRBJ2-3; TRBD2 matches 8 bases. Per germline, CDR1 MDHEN and CDR2 SYDVKM. The CDR3 loop spans 13 amino acids. DNA for the CDR3: TGTGTCAGTAACGGGAGGGGCACAGATACGCAGTATTTT. The encoded protein is CVSNGRGTDTQYF.

In its sample, this clone was seen a few times. The junction departs from germline at one end; a sequencing error may be responsible. Other DNA sequences of this sample code for an identical CDR3. This sequence joins TRBV2 and TRBJ1-1; 8 nucleotides align to TRBD1. CDR3 length: 13 residues. Per the germline V gene, CDR1 is SNHLY and CDR2 is FYNNEI. CDR3 amino acids: CASSEGQGTEAFF. The CDR3 bases are TGTGCCAGCAGCGAAGGACAGGGCACTGAAGCTTTCTTT.

This chain uses TRBV5-1 with TRBJ1-1; tentative D call: TRBD1 (6 bases). CDR3 length: 13 amino acids. Trimming shortened V by 4 bases and J by 4 bases, and 11 bases separated the two germline ends. Germline V gives CDR1 SGHRS, CDR2 YFSETQ. This CDR3 is CASSVTQGTEAFF. CDR3 nucleotide sequence: TGCGCCAGCAGCGTAACACAGGGCACTGAAGCTTTCTTT.